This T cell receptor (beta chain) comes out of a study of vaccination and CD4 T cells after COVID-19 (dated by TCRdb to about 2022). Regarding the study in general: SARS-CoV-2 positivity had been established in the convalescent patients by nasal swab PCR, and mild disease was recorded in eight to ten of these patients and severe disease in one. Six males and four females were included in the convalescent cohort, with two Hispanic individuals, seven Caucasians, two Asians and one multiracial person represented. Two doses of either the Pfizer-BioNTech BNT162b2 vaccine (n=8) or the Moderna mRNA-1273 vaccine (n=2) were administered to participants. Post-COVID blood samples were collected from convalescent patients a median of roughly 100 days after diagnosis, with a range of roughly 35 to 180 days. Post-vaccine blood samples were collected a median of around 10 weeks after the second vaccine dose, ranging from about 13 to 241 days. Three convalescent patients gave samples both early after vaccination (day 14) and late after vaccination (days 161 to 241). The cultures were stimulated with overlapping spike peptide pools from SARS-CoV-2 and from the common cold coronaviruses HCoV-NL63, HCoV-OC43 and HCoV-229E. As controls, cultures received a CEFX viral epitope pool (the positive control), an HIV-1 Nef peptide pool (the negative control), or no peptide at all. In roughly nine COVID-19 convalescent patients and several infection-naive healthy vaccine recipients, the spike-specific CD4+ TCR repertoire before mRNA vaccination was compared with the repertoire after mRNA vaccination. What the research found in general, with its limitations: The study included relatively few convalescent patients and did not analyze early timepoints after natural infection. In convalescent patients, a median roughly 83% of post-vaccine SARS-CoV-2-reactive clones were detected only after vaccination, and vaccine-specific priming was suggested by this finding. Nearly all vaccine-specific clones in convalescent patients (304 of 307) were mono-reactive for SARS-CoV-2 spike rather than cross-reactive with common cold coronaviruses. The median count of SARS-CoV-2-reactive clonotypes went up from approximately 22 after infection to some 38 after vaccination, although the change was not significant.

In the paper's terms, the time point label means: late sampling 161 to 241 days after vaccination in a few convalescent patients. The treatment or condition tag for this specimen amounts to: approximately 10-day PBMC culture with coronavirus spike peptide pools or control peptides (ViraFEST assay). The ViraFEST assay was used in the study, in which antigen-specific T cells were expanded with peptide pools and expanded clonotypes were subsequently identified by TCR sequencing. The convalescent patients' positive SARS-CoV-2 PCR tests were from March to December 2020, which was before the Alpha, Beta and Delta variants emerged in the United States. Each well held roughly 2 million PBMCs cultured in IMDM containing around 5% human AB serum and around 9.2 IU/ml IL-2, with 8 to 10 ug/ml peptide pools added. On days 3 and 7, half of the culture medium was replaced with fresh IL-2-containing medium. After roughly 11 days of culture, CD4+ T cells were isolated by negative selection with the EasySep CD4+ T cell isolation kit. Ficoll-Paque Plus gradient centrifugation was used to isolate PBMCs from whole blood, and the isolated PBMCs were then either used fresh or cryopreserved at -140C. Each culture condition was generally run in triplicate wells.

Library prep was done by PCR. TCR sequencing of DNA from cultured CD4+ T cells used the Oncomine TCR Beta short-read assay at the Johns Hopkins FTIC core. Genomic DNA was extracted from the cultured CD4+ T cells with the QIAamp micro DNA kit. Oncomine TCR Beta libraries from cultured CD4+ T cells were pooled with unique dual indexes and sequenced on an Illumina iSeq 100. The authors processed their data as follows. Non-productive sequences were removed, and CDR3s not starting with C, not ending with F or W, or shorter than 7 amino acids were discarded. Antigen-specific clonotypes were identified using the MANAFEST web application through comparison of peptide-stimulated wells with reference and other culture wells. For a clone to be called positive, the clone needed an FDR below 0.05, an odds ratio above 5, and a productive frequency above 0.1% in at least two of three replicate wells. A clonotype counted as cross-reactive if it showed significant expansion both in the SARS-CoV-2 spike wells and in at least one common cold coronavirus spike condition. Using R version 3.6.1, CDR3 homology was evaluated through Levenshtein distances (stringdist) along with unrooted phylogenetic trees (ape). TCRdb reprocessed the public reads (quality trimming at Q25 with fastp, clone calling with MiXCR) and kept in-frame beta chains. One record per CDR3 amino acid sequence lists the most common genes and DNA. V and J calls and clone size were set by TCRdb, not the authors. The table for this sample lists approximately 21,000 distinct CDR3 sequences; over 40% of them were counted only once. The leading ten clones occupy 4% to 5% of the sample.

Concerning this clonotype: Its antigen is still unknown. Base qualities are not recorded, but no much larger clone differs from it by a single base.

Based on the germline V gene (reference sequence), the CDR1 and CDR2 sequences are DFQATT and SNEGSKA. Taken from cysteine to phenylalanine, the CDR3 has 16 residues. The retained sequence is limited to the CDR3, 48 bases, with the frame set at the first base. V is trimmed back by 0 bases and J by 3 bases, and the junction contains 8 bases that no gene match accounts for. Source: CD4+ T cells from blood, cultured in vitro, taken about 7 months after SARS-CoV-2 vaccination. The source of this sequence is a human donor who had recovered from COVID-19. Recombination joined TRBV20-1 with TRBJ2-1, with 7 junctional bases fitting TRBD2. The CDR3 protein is CSARDGGTGNYNEQFF. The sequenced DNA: TGCAGTGCTAGAGACGGGGGGACTGGGAACTACAATGAGCAGTTCTTC.